The 3 T cell receptor beta chains below come from one sample, sequenced in a study of T cells in Graves' hyperthyroidism and ophthalmopathy. From RNA transcripts, TCR beta CDR3 regions were amplified. The TCR CDR3 was amplified in a first-round RT-PCR using the HTBI primer set. From the multiplex PCR reads, TCRdb called clonotypes with MiXCR, one entry per CDR3 protein. The profile covers around 200,000 distinct CDR3 sequences, with over 15% appearing a single time and approximately 28% taken by the ten largest. Sequencing was done on a sample of blood. The origin of the receptors is a woman aged 45-59 years with Graves' hyperthyroidism.

The sample holds many counts of this clonotype. This sequence joins TRBV19 and TRBJ1-3, with 10 bases aligning to TRBD1. The CDR3 has 16 residues. Germline CDR1 and CDR2: LNHDA and SQIVND (reference sequence). V was pared by 11 bases and J by 0 bases, with 10 bases of the junction left unmatched. CDR3 residues: CASGTGVYSSGNTIYF. CDR3 coding DNA: TGTGCCTCTGGGACAGGGGTATATAGCTCTGGAAACACCATATATTTT.

In its sample, this clonotype was seen many times. The chain uses TRBV7-8 and TRBJ2-5, with 9 bases matching TRBD1. The CDR3 contains 15 residues. The V and J ends lost 5 bases and 5 bases, in that order; junction bases with no gene match: 9. The germline CDR1 and CDR2 sequences are SGHVS and FQNEAQ. The CDR3 DNA sequence: TGTGCCAGCAGCCACAACAGGGGGCTTGGGGAGACCCAGTACTTC. Translation: CASSHNRGLGETQYF.

This clonotype was seen a few times. The chain combines TRBV28 with TRBJ1-4; 7 bases are a match to TRBD1. Germline CDR1 MDHEN, CDR2 SYDVKM. Trimming took 4 bases from V and 5 from J; bases not matched to a gene: 7. This CDR3 is 15 amino acids long. DNA of the CDR3: TGTGCCAGCAGTTCTCCCGGGACAGCGAATGAAAAACTGTTTTTT. Translation: CASSSPGTANEKLFF.